This T cell receptor beta chain was found in a study of technical replicates of blood from a few donors. Sequencing used immunoSEQ multiplex PCR; TCRdb keeps in-frame clones, though not all of them. Altogether 64,000 or so clones are present, around 86% being singletons, with the ten largest covering roughly 5%. Looked up from germline, CDR1 is DFQATT and CDR2 is SNEGSKA (reference sequence). The CDR3 has 11 residues. Germline trimming cut 7 bases from V and 5 bases from J; bases unmatched to any gene: 4. The origin of this receptor is a human donor in good health. Some clones in this sample may be carry-over from other donors' samples. The specimen sequenced was PBMCs. The chain has TRBV20-1 and TRBJ2-7, with TRBD1 matching 8 bases. The CDR3 bases are TGCAGTGGTCGACAGGGGAACGAGCAGTACTTC. This encodes CSGRQGNEQYF.